The 22 T cell receptor beta chains below come from one sample, sequenced in a study of blood T cell repertoires in COVID-19. TCRdb's copy holds only in-frame clones and misses some; the assay was immunoSEQ multiplex PCR. This table has hundreds of thousands of clones, 85% to 90% appearing once. The sequencing sample was made of peripheral blood. The receptors come from a man aged 45-60 years with COVID-19, enrolled during active disease.

Written as DNA, the CDR3 is TGTGCCAGCAGCTTACACAGGGGCAATCAGCCCCAGCATTTT. Protein product: CASSLHRGNQPQHF. The chain couples TRBV7-2 to TRBJ1-5; possible D gene TRBD1, 6 bases. Trimming stripped 2 bases from V and 2 bases from J, with 7 bases between. The germline V gene has CDR1 SGHTA and CDR2 FQGNSA. The CDR3 loop spans 14 amino acids.

J is TRBJ1-5 and V is TRBV6-1, with D maybe TRBD1 (5 bases). The length of the CDR3 is 13 residues. In germline, CDR1 is MNHNS, CDR2 SASEGT. The V gene lost 3 bases and the J gene lost 2 bases, with 5 bases spanning the gap. This CDR3 reads CASSDRGNQPQHF. CDR3 DNA sequence: TGTGCCAGCAGTGACAGGGGCAATCAGCCCCAGCATTTT.

This chain links TRBV7-8 with TRBJ2-7; 9 bases are a match to TRBD1. The length of the CDR3 is 15 residues. The germline V gene has CDR1 SGHVS and CDR2 FQNEAQ. V was clipped by 5 bases and J by 1 base; unmatched bases: 6. Written as DNA, the CDR3 is TGTGCCAGCAGCACAGAGGGACAGGGTTCCTACGAGCAGTACTTC. Amino acids: CASSTEGQGSYEQYF.

V and J are TRBV6-5 and TRBJ2-7; 12 bases align to TRBD1. Germline V gene sequence: CDR1 MNHEY, CDR2 SVGAGI. There are 15 residues in the CDR3. Trimming at V came to 8 bases and at J to 8 bases, leaving 13 bases not matched to a gene. CDR3 in DNA: TGTGCCAGCTCTAACACCGGGACAGGGGGCGCAAAGCAGTACTTC. It translates to CASSNTGTGGAKQYF.

The chain couples TRBV5-4 to TRBJ2-7; 10 bases agree with TRBD2. V lost 0 bases to trimming and J lost 3 bases; unmatched junction nucleotides: 6. Per germline, CDR1 SGHNT and CDR2 YYREEE (reference sequence). This CDR3 is 16 amino acids long. The CDR3 loop is CASSLVPSGSLYEQYF. For the CDR3, the DNA is TGTGCCAGCAGCTTGGTCCCTAGCGGGAGCCTCTACGAGCAGTACTTC.

The chain carries TRBV2 and TRBJ2-2; 7 bases are a match to TRBD2. The CDR3 is made up of 14 amino acids. CDR1 SNHLY and CDR2 FYNNEI come from the germline V gene. V lost 9 bases to trimming and J lost 2 bases; unmatched junction nucleotides: 6. The CDR3 nucleotides read TGTGCCAGTGGGGGACTACCTAACACCGGGGAGCTGTTTTTT. The encoded protein is CASGGLPNTGELFF.

V usage is TRBV19 and J usage is TRBJ2-1; 7 bases match TRBD2. Trimming took 5 bases from V and 0 from J; bases not matched to a gene: 4. This CDR3 is 15 amino acids long. Germline CDR1 LNHDA, CDR2 SQIVND (reference sequence). DNA for the CDR3: TGTGCCAGTAGTTTGTCTAGCGGCTCCTACAATGAGCAGTTCTTC. Translating gives CASSLSSGSYNEQFF.

The chain has TRBV19 and TRBJ2-5; D may be TRBD1 (6 bases). The germline V and J ends were trimmed by 1 base and 4 bases, with 13 bases remaining between them. CDR1 LNHDA and CDR2 SQIVND come from the germline V gene (reference sequence). This CDR3 spans 15 amino acids. The chain's CDR3 is CASSIVAGAGETQYF. The CDR3 coding sequence is TGTGCCAGTAGTATAGTAGCAGGGGCGGGAGAGACCCAGTACTTC. The whole variable domain, filled in from reference TRBV19 and TRBJ2-5, reads DGGITQSPKYLFRKEGQNVTLSCEQNLNHDAMYWYRQDPGQGLRLIYYSQIVNDFQKGDIAEGYSVSREKKESFPLTVTSAQKNPTAFYLCASSIVAGAGETQYFGPGTRLLVL.

This chain links TRBV7-3 with TRBJ2-7, with D possibly being TRBD2 (6 bases). Germline assignment: CDR1 SGHTA and CDR2 FQGTGA. CDR3 size: 15 residues. Trimming stripped 2 bases from V and 2 bases from J, with 13 bases between. CDR3 sequence: CASSLEAGLTYEQYF. Written as DNA, the CDR3 is TGTGCCAGCAGCTTAGAGGCGGGGCTAACCTACGAGCAGTACTTC.

The genes are TRBV5-4 and TRBJ2-4; no definite D call. V dropped 0 bases and J dropped 0 bases, with 4 bases sitting between them. The CDR3 covers 14 residues. Germline CDR1 reads SGHNT; CDR2 reads YYREEE (reference sequence). CDR3 coding DNA: TGTGCCAGCAGCTTGGACTTAGCCAAAAACATTCAGTACTTC. Protein product: CASSLDLAKNIQYF. Full variable domain (rest looked up from reference TRBV5-4 and TRBJ2-4): ETGVTQSPTHLIKTRGQQVTLRCSSQSGHNTVSWYQQALGQGPQFIFQYYREEENGRGNFPPRFSGLQFPNYSSELNVNALELDDSALYLCASSLDLAKNIQYFGAGTRLSVL.

This rearrangement joins TRBV5-4 to TRBJ2-2, with TRBD1 identical over 9 bases. This CDR3 region has 13 residues. V lost 4 bases to trimming and J lost 11 bases; unmatched junction nucleotides: 6. CDR1 and CDR2 (germline): SGHNT, YYREEE (reference sequence). CDR3 DNA sequence: TGTGCCAGCAGCCCGCTACAGGGGGCTGAGCTGTTTTTT. It specifies CASSPLQGAELFF. Variable domain in full (rest from reference TRBV5-4 and TRBJ2-2): ETGVTQSPTHLIKTRGQQVTLRCSSQSGHNTVSWYQQALGQGPQFIFQYYREEENGRGNFPPRFSGLQFPNYSSELNVNALELDDSALYLCASSPLQGAELFFGEGSRLTVL.

This clone was observed once. The V gene is TRBV6-1, the J gene TRBJ1-1; 9 nucleotides agree with TRBD1. V was pared by 8 bases and J by 6 bases, with 10 bases of the junction left unmatched. There are 14 residues in the CDR3. CDR1 is MNHNS and CDR2 is SASEGT in the germline V gene. The CDR3 DNA is TGTGCCAGCGCGGACAGGGGACCGATCGCTGAAGCTTTCTTT. This encodes CASADRGPIAEAFF.

This clone was seen more than once but under ten times. The rearrangement links TRBV3-1 (or the pseudogene TRBV3-2) to TRBJ2-7, with D unresolved. Trimming shortened V by 2 bases and J by 0 bases, and 14 bases separated the two germline ends. CDR3 length equals 16 residues. CDR1 and CDR2 (germline): LGHDT, YNNKEL (reference sequence). The CDR3 loop reads CASSQSIDISSYEQYF. DNA of the CDR3: TGTGCCAGCAGCCAATCAATTGATATTAGCTCCTACGAGCAGTACTTC.

This chain connects TRBV4-1 to TRBJ2-2; a weak D match, TRBD1 (5 bases). V lost 0 bases and J 2 bases, leaving 10 bases between the germline ends. Germline V gene lookup returns CDR1 MGHRA and CDR2 YSYEKL. CDR3 length: 16 residues. Here the CDR3 reads CASSQDTGPNTGELFF. The DNA of the CDR3 is TGCGCCAGCAGCCAAGATACAGGCCCTAACACCGGGGAGCTGTTTTTT.

Points on this clone: Other DNA sequences of this sample code for an identical CDR3. The chain carries TRBV19 and TRBJ2-7; D perhaps matches TRBD1 (6 bases). V shed 5 bases and J shed 2 bases, with 10 bases lying between them. Germline CDR1 and CDR2: LNHDA and SQIVND (reference sequence). The CDR3 spans 13 residues. The CDR3, as DNA: TGTGCCAGTAGTCCGGGACAAACCTACGAGCAGTACTTC. Protein product: CASSPGQTYEQYF.

The chain joins TRBV27 to TRBJ1-5; 8 nucleotides align to TRBD1. The CDR3 is made up of 15 amino acids. The V gene end was trimmed by 2 bases and the J gene end by 0 bases; junction bases not matched to a gene: 0. In germline, CDR1 is MNHEY, CDR2 SMNVEV (reference sequence). The CDR3 DNA reads TGTGCCAGCAGTTTAGGACAGGGTAGCAATCAGCCCCAGCATTTT. Translating gives CASSLGQGSNQPQHF.

The V gene is TRBV7-8, the J gene TRBJ2-7, with 7 bases matching TRBD1. Trimming cost V 1 base and J 3 bases; bases outside gene matches: 9. The germline CDR1 and CDR2 sequences are SGHVS and FQNEAQ. CDR3 size: 16 residues. The CDR3 here is CASSLEQPGQSYEQYF. The DNA of the CDR3 is TGTGCCAGCAGCTTAGAACAACCGGGACAGAGCTACGAGCAGTACTTC.

This clone was counted a single time. The V call is TRBV4-1, the J call TRBJ1-6, with 8 bases that match TRBD1. CDR1 and CDR2 from the germline V gene are MGHRA and YSYEKL. After removal of 1 base from V and 2 bases from J, the junction contained 1 base not matched to a gene. The CDR3 covers 16 residues. CDR3: CASSQAGGAYNSPLHF. As DNA, the CDR3 is TGCGCCAGCAGCCAAGCAGGGGGCGCCTATAATTCACCCCTCCACTTT.

J is TRBJ2-1 and V is TRBV25-1; weak D call: TRBD2 (6 bases). V gave up 7 bases and J gave up 3 bases, with 16 bases separating them. CDR3 length: 15 amino acids. The germline gives CDR1 MGHDK, CDR2 SYGVNS. The CDR3 protein is CASTDLTGDYNEQFF. The CDR3 DNA is TGTGCCAGCACGGACCTAACGGGAGACTACAATGAGCAGTTCTTC.

The rearrangement uses TRBV3-1 (or the pseudogene TRBV3-2) and TRBJ2-1, with TRBD2 as a possible D gene (5 bases). Germline CDR1 is LGHDT and CDR2 is YNNKEL (reference sequence). Trimming took off 5 bases at V and 10 bases at J, with 9 bases between the two ends. The CDR3 covers 11 residues. As DNA, the CDR3 is TGTGCCAGCAGCAAGACTACCGAGCAGTTCTTC. Translated, it gives CASSKTTEQFF.

The chain has TRBV2 and TRBJ1-5; tentatively, D is TRBD1 (5 bases). Germline V gene sequence: CDR1 SNHLY, CDR2 FYNNEI. CDR3 length: 12 amino acids. V was shortened by 10 bases and J by 2 bases, with 9 bases between the two germline ends. CDR3 region: CATGGGNQPQHF. DNA for the CDR3: TGTGCCACCGGGGGAGGCAATCAGCCCCAGCATTTT.

The CDR3 coding sequence is TGTGCCATCAAGACAGGGCGTAATTCACCCCTCCACTTT. Its translation: CAIKTGRNSPLHF. The chain uses TRBV2 and TRBJ1-6, with 7 bases lining up with TRBD1. CDR1 and CDR2 (germline): SNHLY, FYNNEI. V gave up 10 bases and J gave up 6 bases; unmatched junction bases: 6. The CDR3 spans 13 residues.